Listed here are 29 T cell receptor beta chains from one sample, sequenced in a study of blood T cell repertoires in COVID-19 (dated by TCRdb to 2020 to 2021). The library was built by means of the immunoSEQ multiplex PCR assay. In its TCRdb copy, this immuneACCESS table keeps in-frame sequences only and misses some clones. Where compared with another copy, unresolved V genes explain less than half of these, and the others have no known cause. Present in this sample are around 190,000 clones, roughly four fifths of which were seen just once. About a tenth of the sample rests with the top ten. The sample was PBMCs or T cells enriched from blood (not recorded which). The receptors originated from a man aged 40-49 years who had recovered from COVID-19.

V and J are TRBV6-2 or TRBV6-3 and TRBJ2-7; no clear D. The V and J ends lost 5 bases and 11 bases respectively, with 16 bases between them. The germline gives CDR1 MNHEY, CDR2 SVGEGT. The CDR3 extends over 12 amino acids. CDR3 residues: CASSRSSRGEYF. The CDR3 DNA follows: TGTGCCAGCAGTCGGTCGTCCCGTGGAGAGTACTTC.

The chain joins TRBV2 to TRBJ1-1; no clear D gene. CDR3 length equals 15 residues. Germline V gene sequence: CDR1 SNHLY, CDR2 FYNNEI. V was trimmed by 6 bases and J by 2 bases, leaving 16 bases between them. Here the CDR3 reads CASRAYEGGNTEAFF. As DNA, the CDR3 is TGTGCCAGCAGGGCGTATGAGGGAGGTAACACTGAAGCTTTCTTT.

A single count supports this clone. The chain joins TRBV11-2 to TRBJ1-2; a weak D match, TRBD1 (5 bases). Germline CDR1 is SGHAT and CDR2 is FQNNGV. The V gene lost 5 bases and the J gene lost 4 bases, with 8 bases spanning the gap. The CDR3 extends over 12 amino acids. Here the CDR3 DNA reads TGTGCCAGCAGCAGACAGATCTATGGCTACACCTTC. Translation gives CASSRQIYGYTF.

The V and J genes are TRBV24-1 and TRBJ2-2, with D perhaps matching TRBD1 (6 bases). The germline CDR1 and CDR2 sequences are KGHDR and SFDVKD. This CDR3 comprises 15 residues. V was pared by 3 bases and J by 4 bases, with 11 bases between. This chain's CDR3 is CATSDPGVSTGELFF. The CDR3 DNA sequence: TGTGCCACCAGTGATCCAGGGGTTAGCACCGGGGAGCTGTTTTTT.

In DNA, the CDR3 is TGCGCCAGCAGCCAGGGGGCAGGGACCAACTATGGCTACACCTTC. The encoded protein is CASSQGAGTNYGYTF. The chain recombines TRBV5-1 with TRBJ1-2, with TRBD1 identical over 8 bases. J lost 2 bases, V lost 4 bases, and 7 bases had no gene match. Germline V gene sequence: CDR1 SGHRS, CDR2 YFSETQ. CDR3 length: 15 amino acids.

This rearrangement joins TRBV28 to TRBJ1-2; TRBD1 agrees at 8 bases. Trimming took 5 bases from V and 4 from J; bases not matched to a gene: 6. CDR1 MDHEN and CDR2 SYDVKM come from the germline V gene. The CDR3 consists of 14 residues. The CDR3 bases are TGTGCCAGCAGTGGACAGGGAGAGATCTATGGCTACACCTTC. This sequence encodes CASSGQGEIYGYTF.

The J gene is TRBJ1-1, the V gene TRBV2; TRBD1 is a possible D gene (6 bases). Per the germline V gene, CDR1 is SNHLY and CDR2 is FYNNEI. The CDR3 is 13 amino acids. V dropped 7 bases and J dropped 3 bases, with 12 bases sitting between them. CDR3 region: CASTRGGHTEAFF. As DNA, the CDR3 is TGTGCCAGCACGAGGGGGGGACACACTGAAGCTTTCTTT.

This rearrangement joins TRBV7-3 to TRBJ2-2; 9 nucleotides agree with TRBD2. The V gene end was trimmed by 5 bases and the J gene end by 5 bases; junction bases not matched to a gene: 9. The CDR3 consists of 16 residues. The germline CDR1 and CDR2 sequences are SGHTA and FQGTGA. CDR3 region: CASSPSGTLVTGELFF. CDR3 sequence (DNA): TGTGCCAGCAGCCCTAGCGGGACCCTCGTAACCGGGGAGCTGTTTTTT.

The V call is TRBV6-5, the J call TRBJ2-1; D uncertain. Trimming left V 0 bases short and J 0 bases short, with 9 bases between. CDR3 length: 16 amino acids. Germline V CDR1 and CDR2: MNHEY, SVGAGI. The CDR3 coding sequence is TGTGCCAGCAGTTACTCGGCAGCGAGCTCCTACAATGAGCAGTTCTTC. Its protein is CASSYSAASSYNEQFF.

This clone was seen more than once but under ten times. The V call is TRBV27, the J call TRBJ2-7; maybe TRBD1 (5 bases). The CDR3 length is 13 residues. The V gene lost 4 bases and the J gene lost 1 base, with 8 bases spanning the gap. Per germline, CDR1 MNHEY and CDR2 SMNVEV (reference sequence). CDR3 DNA sequence: TGTGCCAGCAGTTGGGGCCCTTCCTACGAGCAGTACTTC. Translated, it gives CASSWGPSYEQYF.

This chain connects TRBV9 to TRBJ2-3, with 15 positions matching TRBD2. The CDR3 runs 17 residues. CDR1 and CDR2 from the germline V gene are SGDLS and YYNGEE. The J segment lost 0 bases and the V segment lost 4 bases, leaving 3 bases of the junction unmatched. CDR3 in DNA: TGTGCCAGCAGCCCCGGACTAGCGGGAGGGAGCACAGATACGCAGTATTTT. Its protein product is CASSPGLAGGSTDTQYF.

The V call is TRBV18, the J call TRBJ1-2; D may be TRBD1 (6 bases). Trimming cost V 4 bases and J 4 bases, with 13 bases left between them. This CDR3 is 14 amino acids long. The germline V gene encodes CDR1 KGHSH and CDR2 LQKENI. The DNA for the CDR3 is TGTGCCAGCTCACACTTGGACAGCGGCTATGGCTACACCTTC. Translating it yields CASSHLDSGYGYTF.

Of note for this clone: The sample has other DNA sequences that encode this CDR3 too. The rearrangement joins TRBV19 to TRBJ2-7; D possibly corresponds to TRBD2 (5 bases). V dropped 4 bases and J dropped 2 bases, with 9 bases sitting between them. Germline values: CDR1 LNHDA, CDR2 SQIVND (reference sequence). The CDR3 runs 13 residues. CDR3 in amino acids: CASSTRGTYEQYF. Here the CDR3 DNA reads TGTGCCAGTAGTACTCGGGGAACCTACGAGCAGTACTTC.

This chain connects TRBV18 to TRBJ2-7, with D possibly being TRBD1 (6 bases). The CDR3 totals 15 residues. Trimming pared 5 bases from V and 0 bases from J, leaving 14 bases between. Germline-derived CDR1 and CDR2 are KGHSH and LQKENI. The CDR3 DNA is TGTGCCAGCTCATCGACAGGACGACGCTCCTACGAGCAGTACTTC. This codes for CASSSTGRRSYEQYF.

The CDR3 DNA sequence: TGCGCCAGCAGCCAACAGACTAGCGGGGGGGCCTACGAGCAGTACTTC. Encoded protein: CASSQQTSGGAYEQYF. This chain uses TRBV4-1 with TRBJ2-7; 14 bases are a match to TRBD2. The CDR3 is 16 residues long. Losses at the gene ends were 2 bases for V and 2 bases for J; bases not matched to a gene: 2. CDR1 is MGHRA and CDR2 is YSYEKL in the germline V gene.

V is TRBV5-8 and J is TRBJ1-1; D is perhaps TRBD1 (5 bases). This CDR3 has 14 residues. Trimming pared 4 bases from V and 4 bases from J, leaving 14 bases between. Germline CDR1 SGHTS, CDR2 YDEGEE. The CDR3 DNA is TGTGCCAGCAGCGATTCGGGGGTGGGCACTGAAGCTTTCTTT. Translating gives CASSDSGVGTEAFF.

This clone was detected once. The CDR3 bases are TGTGCCAGCAGCCCACTCGAGGTCCAGCAGTACTTC. Protein product: CASSPLEVQQYF. The gene calls are TRBV7-8 and TRBJ2-7; no definite D call. The CDR3 consists of 12 residues. Germline-derived CDR1 and CDR2 are SGHVS and FQNEAQ. Trimming removed 5 bases at V and 8 bases at J, with 13 bases between. The full variable domain, rest sourced from reference TRBV7-8 and TRBJ2-7, is GAGVSQSPRYKVAKRGQDVALRCDPISGHVSLFWYQQALGQGPEFLTYFQNEAQLDKSGLPSDRFFAERPEGSVSTLKIQRTQQEDSAVYLCASSPLEVQQYFGPGTRLTVT.

The J gene is TRBJ1-2, the V gene TRBV5-6, with a possible D match to TRBD1 (5 bases). Deletions cut 0 bases from V and 4 bases from J, with 10 bases between. The CDR3 sequence is 14 residues long. CDR1 SGHDT and CDR2 YYEEEE come from the germline V gene. The CDR3 loop is CASSLAQDIYGYTF. CDR3 nucleotide sequence: TGTGCCAGCAGCTTGGCACAGGATATCTATGGCTACACCTTC.

V and J are TRBV5-5 and TRBJ2-7; a weak D match, TRBD1 (5 bases). The germline V and J ends were trimmed by 4 bases and 2 bases, with 13 bases remaining between them. The CDR3 spans 14 residues. The germline gives CDR1 SGHKS, CDR2 YYEKEE (reference sequence). The chain's CDR3 is CASSTSGSTYEQYF. CDR3 coding DNA: TGTGCCAGCAGCACTTCAGGGTCCACCTACGAGCAGTACTTC.

This clone was recorded at least ten times. This rearrangement joins TRBV15 to TRBJ1-1; the D gene is possibly TRBD1 (5 bases). The V gene lost 1 base and the J gene lost 1 base, with 7 bases spanning the gap. The CDR3 has 14 residues. From germline, CDR1 is LNHNV and CDR2 YYDKDF (reference sequence). CDR3 residues: CATSRVGENTEAFF. CDR3 DNA: TGTGCCACCAGCAGAGTAGGGGAGAACACTGAAGCTTTCTTT.

J is TRBJ1-2 and V is TRBV6-4, with 7 positions matching TRBD1. The CDR3 is 16 residues long. Germline values: CDR1 MRHNA, CDR2 SNTAGT. Germline trimming cut 4 bases from V and 3 bases from J; bases unmatched to any gene: 11. The CDR3 DNA is TGTGCCAGCAGTGCCACTTGGGACAGCCCATACTATGGCTACACCTTC. Encoded protein: CASSATWDSPYYGYTF.

The CDR3 sequence: CASSKRGRGILETQYF. The CDR3, as DNA: TGTGCCAGCAGCAAAAGGGGCAGGGGGATTCTAGAGACCCAGTACTTC. The rearrangement links TRBV3-1 (or the pseudogene TRBV3-2) to TRBJ2-5; 7 bases agree with TRBD1. Per germline, CDR1 LGHDT and CDR2 YNNKEL (reference sequence). V was pared by 5 bases and J by 4 bases, with 13 bases of the junction left unmatched. The CDR3 has 16 residues.

This sequence joins TRBV7-2 and TRBJ2-7; D might be TRBD2 (6 bases). V was clipped by 4 bases and J by 2 bases, with 15 bases between them. From germline, CDR1 is SGHTA and CDR2 FQGNSA. The CDR3 runs to 15 residues. The CDR3 loop is CASSSGWGETYEQYF. CDR3 nucleotides: TGTGCCAGCAGCTCCGGATGGGGGGAAACCTACGAGCAGTACTTC.

The chain uses TRBV9 and TRBJ2-7; TRBD1 aligns across 9 bases. The germline gives CDR1 SGDLS, CDR2 YYNGEE. CDR3 length equals 18 residues. The junction had 15 bases not matched to a gene; V was cut back by 3 bases and J by 2 bases. Here the CDR3 DNA reads TGTGCCAGCAGCGCTTCTTCTCTAGGACAGGGGTCGCCCTACGAGCAGTACTTC. This translates into CASSASSLGQGSPYEQYF.

This clone was observed a handful of times. CDR3 DNA sequence: TGTGCCAGCACCCCCGGTCCGAACACCGGGGAGCTGTTTTTT. Residues: CASTPGPNTGELFF. This chain links TRBV6-4 with TRBJ2-2, with D unclear. CDR1 MRHNA and CDR2 SNTAGT come from the germline V gene. CDR3 size: 14 residues. V was cut by 7 bases and J by 0 bases, with 9 bases left in between.

There are a few counts of this clone. The chain recombines TRBV2 with TRBJ2-1; D possibly corresponds to TRBD1 (6 bases). The CDR3 is 13 amino acids. The ends were cut back, 0 bases at V and 6 bases at J, with 6 bases in the middle. CDR1 and CDR2 (germline): SNHLY, FYNNEI. For the CDR3, the DNA is TGTGCCAGCAGTGAAGCAGGGGGCAATGAGCAGTTCTTC. This encodes CASSEAGGNEQFF.

The chain employs TRBV7-8 and TRBJ1-4; TRBD1 matches at 10 bases. CDR1 is SGHVS, CDR2 FQNEAQ, per germline. Trimming cost V 1 base and J 8 bases; bases outside gene matches: 4. The CDR3 is made up of 15 amino acids. This chain's CDR3 is CASSLVGQGVEKLFF. CDR3 coding DNA: TGTGCCAGCAGCTTAGTCGGACAGGGGGTGGAAAAACTGTTTTTT. Supplemented by reference TRBV7-8 and TRBJ1-4, the full variable domain reads GAGVSQSPRYKVAKRGQDVALRCDPISGHVSLFWYQQALGQGPEFLTYFQNEAQLDKSGLPSDRFFAERPEGSVSTLKIQRTQQEDSAVYLCASSLVGQGVEKLFFGSGTQLSVL.

The genes are TRBV29-1 and TRBJ2-5, with a possible D match to TRBD2 (6 bases). This CDR3 has 12 amino acids. Trimming pared 7 bases from V and 5 bases from J, leaving 14 bases between. Germline CDR1 reads SQVTM; CDR2 reads ANQGSEA. Here the CDR3 reads CSGSGSIETQYF. The DNA of the CDR3 is TGCAGCGGATCCGGGAGTATCGAGACCCAGTACTTC.

The chain joins TRBV11-3 to TRBJ2-3, with D tentatively TRBD2 (5 bases). The CDR3 spans 15 residues. Per the germline V gene, CDR1 is SGHNT and CDR2 is YENEEA. V shed 5 bases and J shed 0 bases, with 12 bases lying between them. In nucleotides, the CDR3 is TGTGCCAGCAGCCGCCGGGGAGTCAGCACAGATACGCAGTATTTT. Its translation is CASSRRGVSTDTQYF.